The clone carrying this T cell receptor beta chain was seen only once. Its antigen is as yet unknown. With 60 Vbeta and 13 Jbeta primers, the PCR was carried out. Only in-frame clones appear in the TCRdb table, and some are missing; sequencing was by immunoSEQ multiplex PCR. The data hold some 200,000 clones, with more than 75% observed a single time. This sample is drawn from a study of cytomegalovirus exposure and HLA in healthy donors. The study's findings and limits: The study dropped some indistinguishable V segments, TRBV6-2 and TRBV6-3 among them. Later on, a genetic analysis was performed. It linked a missense variant in DCLRE1C with V- and J-gene trimming of TCR beta. Accounts indicate the classifier identified cytomegalovirus status with strong specificity and sensitivity.

The germline V gene encodes CDR1 LNHDA and CDR2 SQIVND (reference sequence). CDR3 length: 18 amino acids. V gave up 4 bases and J gave up 0 bases; unmatched junction bases: 11. J is TRBJ1-5 and V is TRBV19; the match to TRBD1 covers 8 bases. The clonotype comes from a woman aged 18-35 years in good health and CMV-seronegative. Input material: PBMCs. CDR3 amino acids: CASSTGTGVGYSNQPQHF. CDR3 in DNA: TGTGCCAGTAGTACAGGGACAGGTGTTGGGTATAGCAATCAGCCCCAGCATTTT.